Sequencing of this TCR beta chain was carried out in a study of molecular identifiers for immune sequencing clone quantification. Overall study results and limits: Even with about a million naive cells present, spiked Jurkat TCR RNA from one cell was reportedly detectable.

The CDR3 contains 11 residues. The V gene lost 5 bases and the J gene lost 10 bases, with 9 bases spanning the gap. Germline V gives CDR1 SGHTA, CDR2 FQGNSA. This clonotype appeared many times. Antigen specificity is unknown. One entry per CDR3 protein, called by TCRdb with MiXCR from the PCR reads. In the table there are tens of thousands of distinct CDR3 sequences, approximately 17% of which are singletons. J is TRBJ2-1 and V is TRBV7-2; a weak D match, TRBD1 (5 bases). The specimen was naive CD8+ T cells from blood, with Jurkat cell RNA spiked in. As to subset: FACS-sorted CD8+CD4-CCR7+CD45RA+ naive T cells. The TCR sequence derives from a human donor in good health. Some libraries in this study had Jurkat cell RNA spiked in. CDR3 sequence: CASSPRTEQFF. The CDR3 nucleotides are TGTGCCAGCAGCCCCCGGACAGAGCAGTTCTTC.